These T cell receptor beta chains were read from a single sample in a study of shared clonotypes between healthy human individuals. Using immunoSEQ multiplex PCR, the repertoire was profiled, and TCRdb retains in-frame clones only, with some absent. The sample holds 1.5 million to 2.5 million clones, roughly 94% seen once. The sequenced material came from naive CD8+ T cells sorted from blood. These receptors all stem from a man aged 18-30 years in good health. CDR3s include the opening cysteine and the closing phenylalanine or tryptophan. Each record gives: D gene, clone size, J gene, V gene, CDR3 DNA, CDR3 protein. A D gene is named only where the DNA matches it firmly. Only part of the rows carry a size: once, few, many, or a class if the clone is expanded.

>.|.|TRBJ1-1|TRBV6-1
TGTGCCAGCAGTGAAGTCTACGGACAGTTGAACACTGAAGCTTTCTTT
CASSEVYGQLNTEAFF
>.|.|TRBJ2-3|TRBV19
TGTGCCAGTAGTATATTTGGAATCTTAAGCACAGATACGCAGTATTTT
CASSIFGILSTDTQYF
>.|.|TRBJ2-5|TRBV5-1
TGCGCCAGCAGCGGGGGGAGGTCGACCCAGTACTTC
CASSGGRSTQYF
>.|.|TRBJ1-4|TRBV4-1
TGCGCCAGCAGCTATCGAAAACAGGGAACTAATGAAAAACTGTTTTTT
CASSYRKQGTNEKLFF
>.|.|TRBJ2-7|TRBV2
TGTGCCAGCAGTAACCTCGACTTTTACGAGCAGTACTTC
CASSNLDFYEQYF
>TRBD1|.|TRBJ1-1|TRBV19
TGTGCCAGTAGTCCCCGGACAGGAGCCTGGACTGAAGCTTTCTTT
CASSPRTGAWTEAFF
>.|.|TRBJ2-7|TRBV5-1
TGCGCCAGCAGCTTGGCCGAGGACAGCGTCTCCTACGAGCAGTACTTC
CASSLAEDSVSYEQYF
>.|.|TRBJ1-1|TRBV5-6
TGTGCCAGCAGCTTGGCGGGGGGCCTGGACACTGAAGCTTTCTTT
CASSLAGGLDTEAFF
>TRBD2|.|TRBJ2-1|TRBV7-7
TGTGCTAGCAGCCGACTAGCGGGAACTGGGAATGAGCAGTTCTTC
CASSRLAGTGNEQFF
>.|.|TRBJ2-2|TRBV27
TGTGCCAGCAGTATAATGGGACCAAACACCGGGGAGCTGTTTTTT
CASSIMGPNTGELFF
>TRBD1|.|TRBJ1-5|TRBV7-2
TGTGCCAGCAGCCCCGGACAGGGGGCGATTCAGCCCCAGCATTTT
CASSPGQGAIQPQHF
>.|.|TRBJ2-1|TRBV2
TGTGCCAGCAGTGTAGAGGTGGATGAGCAGTTCTTC
CASSVEVDEQFF
>TRBD2|few|TRBJ2-2|TRBV4-1
TGCGCCAGCAGCCAAGAGTGGACTAGCACCGGGGAGCTGTTTTTT
CASSQEWTSTGELFF
>TRBD2|once|TRBJ2-7|TRBV4-3
TGCGCCAGCAGCCAAGAGACGATAGCGGGAGGCTTATCCTACGAGCAGTACTTC
CASSQETIAGGLSYEQYF
>TRBD1|.|TRBJ2-2|TRBV9
TGTGCCAGCAGCGGGCGGACAGGAGGGAACACCGGGGAGCTGTTTTTT
CASSGRTGGNTGELFF
>TRBD1|.|TRBJ2-7|TRBV6-1
TGTGCCACCATCTACAGGGGGGCAGGGGAGCAGTACTTC
CATIYRGAGEQYF
>TRBD1|.|TRBJ2-7|TRBV27
TGTGCCAGCAGTTTATCGATTGACAGGGCCTCCTACGAGCAGTACTTC
CASSLSIDRASYEQYF
>.|.|TRBJ2-7|TRBV6-6
TGTGCCAGCAGTTACTCGACGGGCTACGAGCAGTACTTC
CASSYSTGYEQYF
>.|.|TRBJ1-5|TRBV4-2
TGTGCCAGCAGCCAAGAAAGCAATCAGCCCCAGCATTTT
CASSQESNQPQHF
>.|.|TRBJ2-7|TRBV2
TGTGCCAGCAGCTCTAAAAGCTCCTACGAGCAGTACTTC
CASSSKSSYEQYF
>.|.|TRBJ2-2|TRBV5-6
TGTGCCAGCAGCTTGGAGGGTTACGGGGAGCTGTTTTTT
CASSLEGYGELFF
>.|.|TRBJ1-3|TRBV27
TGTGCCAGCAGTTGGGCAGCCTACTCTGGAAACACCATATATTTT
CASSWAAYSGNTIYF
>.|.|TRBJ2-7|TRBV7-2
TGTGCCAGCAGGCCGGACTGGCGGGGATCCTACGAGCAGTACTTC
CASRPDWRGSYEQYF
>.|.|TRBJ2-1|TRBV19
TGTGCCAGTAGTTCCTACGGGGGTTACAATGAGCAGTTCTTC
CASSSYGGYNEQFF
>.|.|TRBJ2-5|TRBV30
TGTGCCTGGGGAGGGGGGGGAGAGACCCAGTACTTC
CAWGGGGETQYF
>.|.|TRBJ1-2|TRBV28
TGTGCCAGCAGTTTAAGTAGAGGCTATGGCTACACCTTC
CASSLSRGYGYTF
>TRBD2|once|TRBJ2-1|TRBV9
TGTGCCAGCAGCCCCTGGGGGACTAGCTACAATGAGCAGTTCTTC
CASSPWGTSYNEQFF
>TRBD1|few|TRBJ2-3|TRBV7-9
TGTGCCAGCAGACCTGGACAGGGCCCAGATACGCAGTATTTT
CASRPGQGPDTQYF
>.|.|TRBJ2-5|TRBV11-2
TGTGCCAGCAGCTTCCTCCGGGAGACCCAGTACTTC
CASSFLRETQYF
>.|.|TRBJ2-7|TRBV4-3
TGCGCCAGCAGTCTATGGGCCTCCTACGAGCAGTACTTC
CASSLWASYEQYF
>.|.|TRBJ2-7|TRBV13
TGTGCCAGCAGCTTATGGGAGCAGACTAGCTCCTACGAGCAGTACTTC
CASSLWEQTSSYEQYF
>.|.|TRBJ1-1|TRBV9
TGTGCCAGCAGCGGTTCAGGGGAATACACTGAAGCTTTCTTT
CASSGSGEYTEAFF
>.|.|TRBJ1-1|TRBV30
TGTGCCTGGAGTCCCAGACAAACGAACACTGAAGCTTTCTTT
CAWSPRQTNTEAFF